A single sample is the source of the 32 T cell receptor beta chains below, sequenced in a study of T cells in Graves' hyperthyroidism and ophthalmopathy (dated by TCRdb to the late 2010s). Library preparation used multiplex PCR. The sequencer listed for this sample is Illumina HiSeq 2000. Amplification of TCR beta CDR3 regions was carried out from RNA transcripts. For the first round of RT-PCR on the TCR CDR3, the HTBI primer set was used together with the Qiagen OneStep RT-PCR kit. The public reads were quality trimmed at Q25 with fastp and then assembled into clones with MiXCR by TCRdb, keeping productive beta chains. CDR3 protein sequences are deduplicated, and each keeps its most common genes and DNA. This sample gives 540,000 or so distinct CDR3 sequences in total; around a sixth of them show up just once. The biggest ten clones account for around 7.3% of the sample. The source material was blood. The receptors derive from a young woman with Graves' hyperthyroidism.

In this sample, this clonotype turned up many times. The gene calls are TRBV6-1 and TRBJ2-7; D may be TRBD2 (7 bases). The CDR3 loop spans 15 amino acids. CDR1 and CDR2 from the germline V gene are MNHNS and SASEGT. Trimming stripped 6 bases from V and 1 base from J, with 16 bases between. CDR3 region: CASRQRGGGSYEQYF. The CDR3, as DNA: TGTGCCAGCAGACAACGAGGGGGGGGTTCCTACGAGCAGTACTTC.

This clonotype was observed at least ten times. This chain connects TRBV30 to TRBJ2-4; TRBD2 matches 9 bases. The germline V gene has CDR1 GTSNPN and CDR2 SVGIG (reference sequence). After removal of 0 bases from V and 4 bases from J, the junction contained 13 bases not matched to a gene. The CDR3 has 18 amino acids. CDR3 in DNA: TGTGCCTGGAGTGTACGTCCGAGAACTAGCGGGCATAAAAACATTCAGTACTTC. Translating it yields CAWSVRPRTSGHKNIQYF.

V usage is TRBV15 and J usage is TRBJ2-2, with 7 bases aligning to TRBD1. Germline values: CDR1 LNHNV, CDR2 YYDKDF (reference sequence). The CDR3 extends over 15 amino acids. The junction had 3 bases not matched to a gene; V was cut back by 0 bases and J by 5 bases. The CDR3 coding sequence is TGTGCCACCAGCAGAGACAGGGGGTTTACCGGGGAGCTGTTTTTT. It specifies CATSRDRGFTGELFF.

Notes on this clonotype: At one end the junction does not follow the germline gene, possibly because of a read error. CDR3: CSAHGQDTGELFF. The CDR3 DNA follows: TGCAGTGCTCACGGACAGGACACCGGGGAGCTGTTTTTC. The chain has TRBV20-1 and TRBJ2-2, with 7 nucleotides matching TRBD1. CDR1 is DFQATT and CDR2 is SNEGSKA in the germline V gene (reference sequence). The CDR3 runs to 13 residues.

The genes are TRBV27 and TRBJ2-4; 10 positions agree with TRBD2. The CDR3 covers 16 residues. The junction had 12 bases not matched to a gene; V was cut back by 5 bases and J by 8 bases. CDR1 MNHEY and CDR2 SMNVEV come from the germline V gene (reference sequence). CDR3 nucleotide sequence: TGTGCCAGCAGTGTTAACCCCAGCGGGAGGGGCTACATTCAGTACTTC. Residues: CASSVNPSGRGYIQYF.

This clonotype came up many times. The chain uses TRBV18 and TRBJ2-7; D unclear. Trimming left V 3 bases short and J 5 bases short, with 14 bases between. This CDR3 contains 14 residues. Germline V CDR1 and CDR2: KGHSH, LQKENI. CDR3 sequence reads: CASSPPMGFHEQYF. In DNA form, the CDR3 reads TGTGCCAGCTCACCCCCAATGGGGTTCCACGAGCAGTACTTC.

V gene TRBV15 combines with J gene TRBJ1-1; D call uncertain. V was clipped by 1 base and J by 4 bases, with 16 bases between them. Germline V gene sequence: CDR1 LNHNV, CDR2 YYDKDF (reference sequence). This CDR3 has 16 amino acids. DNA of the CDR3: TGTGCCACCAGCAGAGTCCCCATAGCTGGGCCCACTGAAGCTTTCTTT. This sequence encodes CATSRVPIAGPTEAFF. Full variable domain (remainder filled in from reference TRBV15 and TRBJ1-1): DAMVIQNPRYQVTQFGKPVTLSCSQTLNHNVMYWYQQKSSQAPKLLFHYYDKDFNNEADTPDNFQSRRPNTSFCFLDIRSPGLGDTAMYLCATSRVPIAGPTEAFFGQGTRLTVV.

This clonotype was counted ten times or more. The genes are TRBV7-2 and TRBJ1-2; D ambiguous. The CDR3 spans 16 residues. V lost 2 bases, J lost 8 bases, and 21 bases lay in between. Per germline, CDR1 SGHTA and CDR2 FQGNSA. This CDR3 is CASSLFLQRPSRGYTF. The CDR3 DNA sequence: TGTGCCAGCAGCTTATTCTTGCAGCGACCATCTCGGGGCTACACCTTC. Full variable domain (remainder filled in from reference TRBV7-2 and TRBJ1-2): GAGVSQSPSNKVTEKGKDVELRCDPISGHTALYWYRQSLGQGLEFLIYFQGNSAPDKSGLPSDRFSAERTGGSVSTLTIQRTQQEDSAVYLCASSLFLQRPSRGYTFGSGTRLTVV.

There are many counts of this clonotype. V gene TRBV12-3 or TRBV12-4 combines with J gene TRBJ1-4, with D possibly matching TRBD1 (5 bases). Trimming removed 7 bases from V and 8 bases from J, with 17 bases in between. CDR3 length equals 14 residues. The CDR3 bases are TGTGCCAGCACCTCCAGTGGCAGGGCCGAAAAACTGTTTTTT. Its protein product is CASTSSGRAEKLFF.

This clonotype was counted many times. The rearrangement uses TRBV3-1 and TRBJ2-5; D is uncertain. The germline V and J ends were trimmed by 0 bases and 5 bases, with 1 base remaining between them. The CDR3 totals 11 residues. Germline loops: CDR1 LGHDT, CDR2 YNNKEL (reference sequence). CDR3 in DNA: TGTGCCAGCAGCCAAGATGAGACCCAGTACTTC. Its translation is CASSQDETQYF.

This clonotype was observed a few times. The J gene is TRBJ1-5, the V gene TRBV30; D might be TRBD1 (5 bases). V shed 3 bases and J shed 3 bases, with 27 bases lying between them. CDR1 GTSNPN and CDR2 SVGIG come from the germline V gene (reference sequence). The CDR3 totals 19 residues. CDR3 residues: CAWSAPAKLGPWDNQPQHF. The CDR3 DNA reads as TGTGCCTGGAGCGCCCCGGCTAAATTGGGACCGTGGGACAATCAGCCCCAGCATTTT.

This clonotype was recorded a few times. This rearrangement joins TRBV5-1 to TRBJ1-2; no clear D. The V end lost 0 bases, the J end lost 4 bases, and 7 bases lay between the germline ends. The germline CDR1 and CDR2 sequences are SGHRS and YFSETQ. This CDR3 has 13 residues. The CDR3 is CASSLAPPYGYTF. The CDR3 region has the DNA TGCGCCAGCAGCTTGGCCCCACCCTATGGCTACACCTTC.

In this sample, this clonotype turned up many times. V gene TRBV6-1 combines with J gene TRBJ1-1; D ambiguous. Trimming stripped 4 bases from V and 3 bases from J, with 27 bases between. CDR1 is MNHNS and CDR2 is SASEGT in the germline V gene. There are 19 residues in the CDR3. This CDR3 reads CASSARYTPIRVADTEAFF. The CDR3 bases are TGTGCCAGCAGTGCAAGATACACCCCGATCCGGGTTGCTGACACTGAAGCTTTCTTT.

This CDR3 is CASSMADYTDTQYF. The DNA of the CDR3 is TGTGCCAGTAGTATGGCGGACTACACAGATACGCAGTATTTT. The V call is TRBV19, the J call TRBJ2-3; D perhaps matches TRBD2 (6 bases). Deletions cut 3 bases from V and 2 bases from J, with 9 bases between. The germline V gene encodes CDR1 LNHDA and CDR2 SQIVND (reference sequence). The CDR3 consists of 14 residues.

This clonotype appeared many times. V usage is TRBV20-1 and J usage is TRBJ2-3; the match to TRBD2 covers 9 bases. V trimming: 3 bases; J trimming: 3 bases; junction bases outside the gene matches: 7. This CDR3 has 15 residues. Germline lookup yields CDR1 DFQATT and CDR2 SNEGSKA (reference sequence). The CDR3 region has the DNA TGCAGTGCTAGTGGAGGGAGCGGGGGGACAGATACGCAGTATTTT. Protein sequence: CSASGGSGGTDTQYF.

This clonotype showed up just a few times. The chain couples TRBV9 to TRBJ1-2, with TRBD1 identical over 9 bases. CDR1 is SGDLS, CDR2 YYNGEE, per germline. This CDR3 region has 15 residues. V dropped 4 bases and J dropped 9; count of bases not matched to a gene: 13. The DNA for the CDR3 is TGTGCCAGCAGCCCTCCCGCCGGGACAGGGCAGAGCTACACCTTC. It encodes CASSPPAGTGQSYTF.

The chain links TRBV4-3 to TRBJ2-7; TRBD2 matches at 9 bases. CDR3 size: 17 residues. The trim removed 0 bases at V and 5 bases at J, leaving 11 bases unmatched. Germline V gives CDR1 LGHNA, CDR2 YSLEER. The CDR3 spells CASSQDIGRTSVHEQYF. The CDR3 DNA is TGCGCCAGCAGCCAAGATATTGGTCGGACTAGCGTTCACGAGCAGTACTTC.

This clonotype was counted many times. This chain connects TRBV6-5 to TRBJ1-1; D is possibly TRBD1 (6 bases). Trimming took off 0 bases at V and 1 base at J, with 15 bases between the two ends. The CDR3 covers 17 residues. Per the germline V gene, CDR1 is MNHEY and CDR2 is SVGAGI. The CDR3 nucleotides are TGTGCCAGCAGTTACTCGGGCTCCAGGGGTGGGAACACTGAAGCTTTCTTT. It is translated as CASSYSGSRGGNTEAFF.

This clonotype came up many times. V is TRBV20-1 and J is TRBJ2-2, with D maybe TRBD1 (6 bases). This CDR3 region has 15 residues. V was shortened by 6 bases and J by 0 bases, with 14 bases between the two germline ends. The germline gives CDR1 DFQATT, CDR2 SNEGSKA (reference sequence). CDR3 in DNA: TGCAGTGCAGATGCAGGGGTGACGAACACCGGGGAGCTGTTTTTT. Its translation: CSADAGVTNTGELFF.

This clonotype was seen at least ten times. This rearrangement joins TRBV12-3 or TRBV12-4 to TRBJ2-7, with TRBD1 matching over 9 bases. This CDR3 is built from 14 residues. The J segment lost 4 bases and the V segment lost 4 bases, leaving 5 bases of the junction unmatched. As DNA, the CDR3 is TGTGCCAGCAGTTCAGACAGGGGGAAATACGAGCAGTACTTC. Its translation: CASSSDRGKYEQYF.

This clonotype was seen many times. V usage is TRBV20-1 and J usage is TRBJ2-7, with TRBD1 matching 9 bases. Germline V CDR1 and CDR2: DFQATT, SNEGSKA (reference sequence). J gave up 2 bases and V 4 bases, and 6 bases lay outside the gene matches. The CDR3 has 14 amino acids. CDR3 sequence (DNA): TGCAGTGCTATTACCGGGACAGGGACCTACGAGCAGTACTTC. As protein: CSAITGTGTYEQYF.

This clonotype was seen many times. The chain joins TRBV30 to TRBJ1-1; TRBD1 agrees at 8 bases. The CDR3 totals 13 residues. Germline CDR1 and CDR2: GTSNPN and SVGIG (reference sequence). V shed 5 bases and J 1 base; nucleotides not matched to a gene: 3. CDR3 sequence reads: CAWGDRRNTEAFF. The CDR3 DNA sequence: TGTGCCTGGGGGGACAGGAGGAACACTGAAGCTTTCTTT.

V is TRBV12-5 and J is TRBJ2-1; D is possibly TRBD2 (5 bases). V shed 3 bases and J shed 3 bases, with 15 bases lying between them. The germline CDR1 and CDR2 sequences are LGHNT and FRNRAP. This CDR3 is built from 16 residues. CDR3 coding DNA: TGTGCTAGTGGTTTTGCGCGGGCTTTGGTCTACAATGAGCAGTTCTTC. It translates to CASGFARALVYNEQFF.

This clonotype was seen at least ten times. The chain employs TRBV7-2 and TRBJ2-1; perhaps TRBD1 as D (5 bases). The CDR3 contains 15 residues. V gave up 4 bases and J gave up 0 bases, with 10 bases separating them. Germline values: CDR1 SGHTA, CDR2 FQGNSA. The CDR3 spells CASSSQASSYNEQFF. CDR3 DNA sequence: TGTGCCAGCAGCTCACAGGCGAGCTCCTACAATGAGCAGTTCTTC.

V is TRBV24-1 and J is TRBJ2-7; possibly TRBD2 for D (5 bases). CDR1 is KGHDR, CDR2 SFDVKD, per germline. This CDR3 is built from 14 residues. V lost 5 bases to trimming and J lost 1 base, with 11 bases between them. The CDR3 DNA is TGTGCCACCAGTGGCCCCGGGGTTTCCTACGAGCAGTACTTC. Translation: CATSGPGVSYEQYF.

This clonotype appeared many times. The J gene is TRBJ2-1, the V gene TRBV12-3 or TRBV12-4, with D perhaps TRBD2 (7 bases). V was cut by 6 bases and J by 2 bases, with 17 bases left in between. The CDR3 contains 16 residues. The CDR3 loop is CASSPPGGRAYNEQFF. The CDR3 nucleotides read TGTGCCAGCAGCCCCCCCGGGGGGCGTGCCTACAATGAGCAGTTCTTC.

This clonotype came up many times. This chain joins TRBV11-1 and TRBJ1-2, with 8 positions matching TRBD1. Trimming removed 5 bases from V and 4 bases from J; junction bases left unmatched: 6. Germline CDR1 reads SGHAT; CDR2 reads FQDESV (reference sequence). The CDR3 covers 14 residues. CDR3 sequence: CASSTQGAGYGYTF. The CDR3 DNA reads TGTGCCAGCAGCACTCAGGGGGCCGGCTATGGCTACACCTTC.

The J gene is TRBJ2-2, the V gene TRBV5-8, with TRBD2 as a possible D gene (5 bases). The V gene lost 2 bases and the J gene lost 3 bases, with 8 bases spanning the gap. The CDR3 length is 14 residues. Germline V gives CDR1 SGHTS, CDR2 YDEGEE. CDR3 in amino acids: CASSFGGYTGELFF. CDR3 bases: TGTGCCAGCAGCTTTGGAGGCTACACCGGGGAGCTGTTTTTT.

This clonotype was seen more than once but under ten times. Here the CDR3 reads CSASGTGSLYEQYF. As DNA, the CDR3 is TGCAGTGCCTCCGGGACAGGCTCCCTCTACGAGCAGTACTTC. The chain recombines TRBV20-1 with TRBJ2-7; TRBD1 agrees at 8 bases. Germline lookup yields CDR1 DFQATT and CDR2 SNEGSKA (reference sequence). V shed 6 bases and J 3 bases; nucleotides not matched to a gene: 10. This CDR3 has 14 amino acids.

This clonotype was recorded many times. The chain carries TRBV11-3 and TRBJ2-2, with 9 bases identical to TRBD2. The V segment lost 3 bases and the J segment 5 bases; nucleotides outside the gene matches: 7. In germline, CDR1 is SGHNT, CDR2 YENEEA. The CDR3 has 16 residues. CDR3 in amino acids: CASSFETSGATGELFF. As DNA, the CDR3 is TGTGCCAGCAGCTTTGAGACTAGCGGAGCTACCGGGGAGCTGTTTTTT. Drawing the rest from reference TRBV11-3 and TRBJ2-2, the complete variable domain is EAGVVQSPRYKIIEKKQPVAFWCNPISGHNTLYWYLQNLGQGPELLIRYENEEAVDDSQLPKDRFSAERLKGVDSTLKIQPAELGDSAVYLCASSFETSGATGELFFGEGSRLTVL.

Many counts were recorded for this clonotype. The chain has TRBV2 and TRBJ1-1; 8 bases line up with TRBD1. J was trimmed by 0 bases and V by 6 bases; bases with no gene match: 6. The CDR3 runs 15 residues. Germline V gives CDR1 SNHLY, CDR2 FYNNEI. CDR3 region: CASRGIQGVNTEAFF. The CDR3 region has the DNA TGTGCCAGCAGAGGAATACAGGGGGTGAACACTGAAGCTTTCTTT.

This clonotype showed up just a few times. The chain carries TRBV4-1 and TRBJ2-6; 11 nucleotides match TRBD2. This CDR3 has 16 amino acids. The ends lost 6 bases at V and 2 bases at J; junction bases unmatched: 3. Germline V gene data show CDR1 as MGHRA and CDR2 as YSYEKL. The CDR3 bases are TGCGCCAGCAGTAGCGGGGGGGCGCCTGGGGCCAACGTCCTGACTTTC. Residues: CASSSGGAPGANVLTF.